Given below is one T cell receptor beta chain in context. The record originates from a study of blood T cell repertoires in COVID-19. Repertoires were generated with immunoSEQ multiplex PCR, while TCRdb's copy carries only in-frame clones and drops some. The sample lists some 150,000 clones; around four fifths were seen once. Trimming took off 1 base at V and 1 base at J, with 7 bases between the two ends. This CDR3 is 14 amino acids long. The V gene's germline CDR1 is LGHNA and CDR2 YSLEER. The sequence derives from a woman between 45 and 60 years old in a cohort exposed to, infected with or recovered from COVID-19 (not recorded which). The sample taken for sequencing was PBMCs or T cells enriched from blood (not recorded which). V is TRBV4-3 and J is TRBJ1-1; no definite D call. CDR3 region: CASSQVNRNTEAFF. CDR3 in DNA: TGCGCCAGCAGCCAAGTGAACAGGAACACTGAAGCTTTCTTT.